The TCR beta chain under discussion was sequenced for a study of glioma-infiltrating T cells (dated by TCRdb to between 2015 and 2016). The study in broad terms: TCR alpha- and beta-chain repertoires were sequenced from glioma tissue, non-neoplastic brain tissue and matched peripheral blood mononuclear cells. Three low-grade glioma patients, several primary glioblastoma patients, and three non-glioma patients who contributed non-neoplastic brain tissue made up the paired cohort. To gauge divergence between tissue and blood T-cell populations, every tissue-infiltrating repertoire was compared against the peripheral blood repertoire from the same patient. The investigation overall reported the following: Only a very small number of CDR3 sequences turned up in both tissue and blood, a result put down to high CDR3 diversity combined with limited sampling. VJ-independent divergence between tissue and blood was lower than expected in non-neoplastic patients but higher than expected in all gliomas, particularly low-grade gliomas. Group comparisons were based on small numbers of patients: three non-neoplastic, three low-grade glioma and 7 to 9 glioblastoma patients.

Including cysteine and phenylalanine, the CDR3 has 14 amino acids. The entry retains the CDR3 DNA only, 42 bases that are in frame from base 1. CDR1 is given as LGHDT and CDR2 as YNNKEL, both from the germline V gene (reference sequence). Trimming takes 1 base from V and 6 bases from J, and the germline ends sit 7 bases apart. Comments on this clonotype: Its specific antigen is unknown. No much larger clone is present one base from it, and per-base qualities are unavailable.

The iRepertoire nested amplicon-rescue multiplex PCR (arm-PCR) platform was used to amplify TCR alpha and beta CDR3 regions from RNA. For one-step reverse transcription and amplification, roughly 90-450 ng of tissue mRNA or PBMC total RNA was used as input. Following bead purification, Illumina adapters were added by a secondary multiplex PCR, and libraries between 200 and 400 bp were gel-purified. Demultiplexing relied on internal 6-nucleotide barcodes carried by the libraries. Sequencing of the libraries was done on an Illumina MiSeq using 2x220 or 2x250 nucleotide paired-end reads. Concerning the study's data processing: Paired reads were merged with FLASH 1.2.11 and aligned to the GRCh37 human genome with BWA-MEM before extracting TRA and TRB reads. An IMGT-derived reference of cassette sequences and CDR3 motifs, with pseudogenes included, was used for V and J assignment. Three-frame translation of reads was performed, and productive CDR3s were defined as those with a C...FGXG motif and no stop codons. Clonotypes were defined as unique combinations of V-J cassette pair and CDR3 amino acid sequence. Filtering of reads was based on Hamming distance, with the threshold set by the sequence error rate of each sample in mapped regions. The raw public reads went through TCRdb reprocessing: fastp at Q25, MiXCR clone calling, in-frame beta chains kept. When rows share a CDR3 protein, they turn into one entry using the most common DNA and genes. None of the V and J calls come from the authors' own analysis; TCRdb made them. The sample table holds roughly 100,000 distinct CDR3 sequences, of which around 28% were seen once. The ten largest clones represent less than 55% of the sample.

The sample comprised glioma tissue, nonneoplastic brain tissue, or PBMCs (not recorded which). Recombination joined TRBV3-1 with TRBJ1-6, with no D gene named confidently. The clonotype originates from a human donor with low-grade glioma or glioblastoma, undergoing nonglioma brain surgery, or in good health (not recorded which). The sequenced DNA: TGTGCCAGCAGCCAAGGCGGTATTAATTCACCCCTCCACTTT. The encoded protein is CASSQGGINSPLHF.